This TCR beta chain was recorded in a study of multiple sclerosis patients with progressive multifocal leukoencephalopathy. General study findings and limits: Whether JC virus or general immunocompromise explains the findings remained unclear. Clones expanded at PML were already present before and during natalizumab.

The length of the CDR3 is 16 residues. The germline V gene has CDR1 SNHLY and CDR2 FYNNEI. Trimming removed 2 bases at V and 3 bases at J, with 15 bases between. Every PCR reaction included synthetic inline CDR3 controls for all V-J pairings. Some clones are missing from TCRdb's copy, which holds only in-frame ones; the method was immunoSEQ multiplex PCR. The sample consists of 25,000 to 35,000 clones, around nine tenths of them appearing once. Described time point: more than five months of natalizumab therapy. Samples T1 and T2 were drawn at 6 and 12 months of therapy, respectively. On this clone: Antigen specificity is unknown.

This receptor was taken from a human donor with multiple sclerosis. The rearrangement links TRBV2 to TRBJ2-3, with D maybe TRBD1 (7 bases). Source: PBMCs, taken from a patient treated with natalizumab. The CDR3 DNA follows: TGTGCCAGCAGTGAATTTCGGGACAGCGGGACAGATACGCAGTATTTT. Translated: CASSEFRDSGTDTQYF.